This T cell receptor beta chain is drawn from a study of blood T cells in healthy people across ages. The germline gives CDR1 SGDLS, CDR2 YYNGEE. Trimming stripped 0 bases from V and 0 bases from J, with 13 bases between. The CDR3 has 16 residues. The second PCR ran roughly 7 to 11 cycles with a sample-barcoded 5' primer and J-beta primers. TCRdb reprocessed the 5' RACE reads with MiXCR, giving one entry per CDR3 protein. The sample includes approximately 490,000 distinct CDR3 sequences, about 25% of them seen just once. The same data also contributed to another study, on T cells of mothers and their children. As that report states: Mothers yielded over 8.5 million CDR3 reads, children 3 million to 3.5 million each. Related mother-child pairs shared marginally more repertoire than unrelated pairs, though not significantly.

The sample consisted of blood. The TCR comes from a boy aged 10-17 years in good health. V gene TRBV9 combines with J gene TRBJ2-7; D is undetermined. DNA of the CDR3: TGTGCCAGCAGCGTAGATGACTTCCGTAGCTCCTACGAGCAGTACTTC. It translates to CASSVDDFRSSYEQYF. The full variable domain, its missing parts supplied by reference TRBV9 and TRBJ2-7, is DSGVTQTPKHLITATGQRVTLRCSPRSGDLSVYWYQQSLDQGLQFLIQYYNGEERAKGNILERFSAQQFPDLHSELNLSSLELGDSALYFCASSVDDFRSSYEQYFGPGTRLTVT.